The sample holds many counts of the clone carrying this T cell receptor (beta chain). The antigen is unknown. The data were taken from a study of blood T cells in healthy people across ages. About the study: About one barcoded beta molecule per two T cells was captured by template switching.

The CDR3 is 15 residues long. Germline-derived CDR1 and CDR2 are LGHDT and YNNKEL (reference sequence). PCR was performed a second time for 7 to 11 cycles using a sample-barcoded 5' primer and a J-beta primer mix. MiXCR, run by TCRdb on the 5' RACE reads, gives a single entry per CDR3 protein. The sample records over a million distinct CDR3 sequences, 42% being singletons. Study-level points and caveats: Fewer expanded clones and more diversity marked long-lived versus aged donors.

Total RNA extracted from each sample amounted to at least 5.5 micrograms. The chain is built from TRBV3-1 and TRBJ2-1, with TRBD2 matching over 7 bases. The tail of the sequence fits TRBJ2-7 better, so the J call may be wrong. Sequences were obtained from blood. This clonotype originated in a woman aged 18-35 years in good health. CDR3: CASSQRDYPYNEQYF. The CDR3 nucleotides are TGTGCCAGCAGCCAACGGGACTATCCCTACAATGAGCAGTACTTC.